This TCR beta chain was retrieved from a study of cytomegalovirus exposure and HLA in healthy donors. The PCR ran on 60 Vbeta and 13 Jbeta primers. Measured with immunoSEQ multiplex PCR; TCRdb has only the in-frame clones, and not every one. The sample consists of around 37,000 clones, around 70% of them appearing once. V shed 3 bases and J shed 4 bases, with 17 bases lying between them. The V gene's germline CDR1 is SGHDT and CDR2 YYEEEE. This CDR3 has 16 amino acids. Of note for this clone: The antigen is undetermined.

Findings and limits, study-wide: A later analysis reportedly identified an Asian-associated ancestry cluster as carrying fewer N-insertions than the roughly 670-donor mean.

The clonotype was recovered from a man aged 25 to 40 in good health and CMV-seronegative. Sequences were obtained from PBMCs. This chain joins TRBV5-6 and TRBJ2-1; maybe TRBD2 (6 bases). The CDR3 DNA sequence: TGTGCCAGCAGCTCGGGCGGTTTGGGGGGTTACAATGAGCAGTTCTTC. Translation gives CASSSGGLGGYNEQFF.